The 5 T cell receptor beta chains below come from one sample, sequenced in a study of human T cells and chemical hapten exposure. Each CDR3 protein is one row after TCRdb ran MiXCR on the RACE reads. The sample has around 250,000 distinct CDR3 sequences, around 9.3% seen once. Indicated time point: pre-sensitization, week 0. Treatment described: therapeutic diphenylcyclopropenone sensitization with weekly scalp DPC. Sequences were derived from whole blood, sampled in connection with sensitization to the hapten diphenylcyclopropenone (DPC). These receptors originate from a woman aged 35 to 49 with alopecia areata. Some clones in this sample may be carry-over from other donors' samples.

This clonotype was counted many times. The chain carries TRBV29-1 and TRBJ2-7, with 7 bases fitting TRBD1. CDR3 length: 12 residues. V gave up 7 bases and J gave up 6 bases; unmatched junction bases: 9. Germline V gives CDR1 SQVTM, CDR2 ANQGSEA. Written as DNA, the CDR3 is TGCAGCGCGACCGAGACAGGGCCCGAGCAGTACTTC. Residues: CSATETGPEQYF.

Many counts were recorded for this clonotype. The V call is TRBV7-2, the J call TRBJ2-3; D call uncertain. Germline-derived CDR1 and CDR2 are SGHTA and FQGNSA. Trimming left V 1 base short and J 1 base short, with 12 bases between. CDR3 length: 16 residues. The CDR3 region is CASSLVSGSGTDTQYF. CDR3 DNA: TGTGCCAGCAGCTTAGTTTCCGGTTCGGGCACAGATACGCAGTATTTT.

The V and J genes are TRBV29-1 and TRBJ1-2, with D possibly matching TRBD1 (5 bases). CDR1 SQVTM and CDR2 ANQGSEA come from the germline V gene. Trimming cost V 3 bases and J 8 bases, with 16 bases left between them. This CDR3 is 13 amino acids long. The CDR3 sequence is CSVEGARARGYTF. The CDR3 DNA is TGCAGCGTTGAGGGCGCCAGGGCTCGCGGCTACACCTTC.

The V call is TRBV11-2, the J call TRBJ2-1; 7 positions match TRBD1. The germline CDR1 and CDR2 sequences are SGHAT and FQNNGV. The CDR3 loop spans 15 amino acids. Germline trimming cut 5 bases from V and 8 bases from J; bases unmatched to any gene: 12. The CDR3 DNA reads TGTGCCAGCAGCGACGGCGAGACAGGGCACCATGAGCAGTTCTTC. Translating gives CASSDGETGHHEQFF.

This clonotype was observed a few times. The chain recombines TRBV5-1 with TRBJ2-2, with 7 nucleotides matching TRBD1. CDR3 size: 16 residues. J gave up 5 bases and V 3 bases, and 10 bases lay outside the gene matches. Germline CDR1 and CDR2: SGHRS and YFSETQ. The CDR3: CASSSRDSVRTGELFF. The DNA for the CDR3 is TGCGCCAGCAGCTCCCGGGACAGCGTGAGAACCGGGGAGCTGTTTTTT.